This entry features one T cell receptor (beta chain) sequence. Methods used by the authors: Reference gene primer amplification gave nucleated cell count estimates. Generated by immunoSEQ multiplex PCR, the TCRdb table keeps only in-frame clones and is missing some. V, J and clone size derive from that table, while D and trimming were established from the DNA sequence. The sample gives roughly 250,000 clones, more than 60% of which show up once; about 4% is in the top ten. This sample was included in a study of blood T cell repertoires in COVID-19. For the study at large: Spain, Italy and the United States supplied samples that represented acute and convalescent COVID-19. From T cells, B-cell-depleted T cells, or PBMCs came the material, which was cDNA or gDNA.

V dropped 3 bases and J dropped 6; count of bases not matched to a gene: 4. The CDR3 loop spans 14 amino acids. Germline V gene lookup returns CDR1 SEHNR and CDR2 FQNEAQ (reference sequence). This chain connects TRBV7-9 to TRBJ2-3, with 9 bases lining up with TRBD2. The sample was peripheral blood. This receptor was identified in a woman between 40 and 50 years old with active or convalescent COVID-19. CDR3 in amino acids: CASSLASGADTQYF. CDR3 nucleotides: TGTGCCAGCAGCTTGGCTAGCGGGGCGGATACGCAGTATTTT.